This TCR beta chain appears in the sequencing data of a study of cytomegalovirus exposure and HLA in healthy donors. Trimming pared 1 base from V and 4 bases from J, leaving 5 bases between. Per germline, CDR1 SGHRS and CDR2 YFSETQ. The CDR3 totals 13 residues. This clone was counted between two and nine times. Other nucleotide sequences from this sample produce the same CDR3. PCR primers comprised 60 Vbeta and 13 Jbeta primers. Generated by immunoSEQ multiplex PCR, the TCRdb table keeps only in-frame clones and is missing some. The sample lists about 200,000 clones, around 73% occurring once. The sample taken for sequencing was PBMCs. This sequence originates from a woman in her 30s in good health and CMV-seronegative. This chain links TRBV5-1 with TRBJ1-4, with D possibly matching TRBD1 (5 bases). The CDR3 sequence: CASSLQGNEKLFF. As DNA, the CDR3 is TGCGCCAGCAGCTTGCAGGGTAATGAAAAACTGTTTTTT.